This T cell receptor (beta chain) comes out of a study of T cell responses to AZD1222 COVID-19 vaccine listed by TCRdb under 2021. A note on the overall study: AZD1222 recipients whose second dose came at about 4 weeks and those whose second dose came at about 12 weeks were combined into one group, since spike-specific TCR depth and breadth did not differ between the two schedules. A total of 233 trial participants underwent TCR sequencing, of whom roughly 210 had received two doses of AZD1222 and about 25 had received two doses of the MenACWY control vaccine. Trial participants were enrolled into age subgroups of 18-55, 56-69 and 70-plus years, which contained approximately 150, 28 and 58 TCR-sequenced participants, respectively.

Comment on this clone: The specificity of this receptor is unknown. No quality values exist for individual bases; no much larger clone is one base distant.

V is pruned by 5 bases and J by 6 bases, leaving 10 bases of the junction without a gene match. CDR1 and CDR2 were assigned from the germline V gene (reference sequence) as SGHAT and FQDESV. The CDR3 has 16 amino acids, counting the end cysteine and phenylalanine. Only the CDR3 DNA is retained, 48 bases long and in frame from the first base. Interpreted using the paper, the time point label stands for: baseline before first vaccination. Vaccinee samples were obtained from the UK trials COV001 and COV002, which included a single-blind randomized controlled phase 2/3 trial of AZD1222 (ChAdOx1 nCoV-19) in healthy adults. For TCRbeta chain sequencing, PBMC samples from trial participants were taken at day 0 and at day 28 after the second dose. The paper as a whole reports these results and caveats: In the small 56-69-year group, the increase in depth fell short of significance, most likely because of low power. Conclusions about previously exposed vaccinees are limited because only six or seven AZD1222 recipients were SARS-CoV-2 seropositive at baseline. Most participants were white British and females outnumbered males, and the authors suggested that clonal diversity may have been underestimated. After two AZD1222 doses, spike-specific TCR breadth and depth were significantly higher than at day 0 and than in MenACWY recipients. The vaccine-associated CD4 TCRs covered the entire spike protein, and the dominant responses fell in regions 160-218 and 743-854. Reportedly, almost half of the unique spike-specific TCRs recognized epitopes lying outside the regions that are mutated in the B.1.351 and B.1.1.7 variants. No day 14 peak-response samples were available, so repertoires were characterized only after the peak T cell response.

The CDR3 regions of human TCRbeta chains were analyzed by immunosequencing. As for the authors' bioinformatics: TCRs in the repertoires were compared against a reference library of SARS-CoV-2-specific TCRs that had been generated with the MIRA antigen-specificity platform. Breadth was defined as the fraction of unique TCRs that were SARS-CoV-2-associated. Depth was defined as the fraction of total T cells that were SARS-CoV-2-associated. Using the MIRA data, each spike-specific TCR was mapped to the spike region that the TCR reacts to and placed in a CD4 or CD8 class. Log10-transformed breadth and depth values were compared by one-way ANOVA with Sidak's multiple comparisons tests. The table was pulled from immuneACCESS by TCRdb, which kept in-frame rearrangements only. Such tables lose some clones; where checked, under half of the loss comes from unresolved V genes, and the rest has no known cause. The V and J calls and clone size were taken over from that table, and D and trimming were inferred from the DNA. This sample comprises about 140,000 clones, 89% of them detected only once. The top ten clonotypes cover 4.7% of the sample.

Specimen: peripheral blood, collected on day 0 of AZD1222 vaccination. This TCR derives from an adult in good health. The V and J genes are TRBV11-1 and TRBJ2-1; 10 of the junction bases match TRBD2. The CDR3 region: CASSPRAGGTSNEQFF. The DNA reads TGTGCCAGCAGCCCGAGAGCGGGGGGGACGTCCAATGAGCAGTTCTTC.